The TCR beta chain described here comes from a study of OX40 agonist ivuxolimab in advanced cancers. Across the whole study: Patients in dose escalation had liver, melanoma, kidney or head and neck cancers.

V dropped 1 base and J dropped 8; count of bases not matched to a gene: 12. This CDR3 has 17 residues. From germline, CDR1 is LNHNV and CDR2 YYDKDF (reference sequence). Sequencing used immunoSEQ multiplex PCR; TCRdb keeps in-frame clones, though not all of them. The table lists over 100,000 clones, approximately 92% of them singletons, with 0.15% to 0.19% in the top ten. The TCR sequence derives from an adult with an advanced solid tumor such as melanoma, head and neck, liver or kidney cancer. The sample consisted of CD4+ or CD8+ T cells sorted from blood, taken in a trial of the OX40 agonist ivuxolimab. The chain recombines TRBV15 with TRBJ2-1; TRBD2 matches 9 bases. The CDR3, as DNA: TGTGCCACCAGCAGAGTACTCCCGGGACTAGCTTTCGATGAGCAGTTCTTC. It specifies CATSRVLPGLAFDEQFF.